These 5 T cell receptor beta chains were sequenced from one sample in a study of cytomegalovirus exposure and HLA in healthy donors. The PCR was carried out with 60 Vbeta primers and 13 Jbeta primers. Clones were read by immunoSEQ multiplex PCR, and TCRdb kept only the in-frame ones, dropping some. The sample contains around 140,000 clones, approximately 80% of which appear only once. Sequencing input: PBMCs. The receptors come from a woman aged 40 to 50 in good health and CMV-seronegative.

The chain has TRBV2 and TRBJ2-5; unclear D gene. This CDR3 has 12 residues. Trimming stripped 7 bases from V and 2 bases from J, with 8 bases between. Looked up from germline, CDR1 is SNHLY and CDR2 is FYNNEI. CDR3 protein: CASNRRQETQYF. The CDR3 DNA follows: TGTGCCAGCAACCGCAGACAAGAGACCCAGTACTTC.

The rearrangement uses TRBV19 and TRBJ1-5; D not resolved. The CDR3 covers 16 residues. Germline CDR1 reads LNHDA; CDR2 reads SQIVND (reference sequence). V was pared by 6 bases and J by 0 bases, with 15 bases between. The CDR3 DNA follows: TGTGCCAGTAGGACTGTATTCGGAGATAGCAATCAGCCCCAGCATTTT. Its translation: CASRTVFGDSNQPQHF.

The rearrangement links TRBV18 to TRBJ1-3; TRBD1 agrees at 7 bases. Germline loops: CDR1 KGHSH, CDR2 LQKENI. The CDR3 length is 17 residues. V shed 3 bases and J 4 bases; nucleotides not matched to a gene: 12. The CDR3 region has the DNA TGTGCCAGCTCACCCCAACCGACAGGGCGATTAGGAAACACCATATATTTT. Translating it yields CASSPQPTGRLGNTIYF.

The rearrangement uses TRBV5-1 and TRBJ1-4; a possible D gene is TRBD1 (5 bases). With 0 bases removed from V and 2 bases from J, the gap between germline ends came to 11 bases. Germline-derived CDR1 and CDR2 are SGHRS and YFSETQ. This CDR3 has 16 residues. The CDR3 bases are TGCGCCAGCAGCTTGGCGCCAGGGAGGACTAATGAAAAACTGTTTTTT. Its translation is CASSLAPGRTNEKLFF.

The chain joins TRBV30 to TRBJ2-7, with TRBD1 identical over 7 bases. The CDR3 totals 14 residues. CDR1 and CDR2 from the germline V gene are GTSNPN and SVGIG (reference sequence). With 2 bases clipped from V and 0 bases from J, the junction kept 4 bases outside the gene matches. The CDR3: CAWSTTGNSYEQYF. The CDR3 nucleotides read TGTGCCTGGAGTACGACAGGGAACTCCTACGAGCAGTACTTC.